A single sample is the source of the 28 T cell receptor beta chains below, sequenced in a study of spatial heterogeneity in lung cancer. Findings of the study overall: Tracking of tumor mutation counts was seen in expanded intratumoral alpha and beta TCR counts.

TCRdb passed the 5' RACE reads through MiXCR, listing each CDR3 protein once. The sample shows nearly 10,000 distinct CDR3 sequences, around 6.3% of them seen only once. No antigen has been identified for these receptors. Sample time point: sample taken at primary tumor resection. Specimen: lung tumor tissue, collected at surgery. These receptors originate from a male donor with early-stage non-small cell lung cancer.

This clonotype is labeled medium-sized. Within a library made for alpha chains, this beta chain is off target, and its count is uninformative. The rearrangement links TRBV18 to TRBJ2-2; 7 positions match TRBD1. V lost 3 bases, J lost 2 bases, and 3 bases stayed unmatched. The CDR3 is 15 residues long. Germline CDR1 and CDR2: KGHSH and LQKENI. As DNA, the CDR3 is TGTGCCAGCTCACCGGACAGGAGCAACACCGGGGAGCTGTTTTTT. Protein sequence: CASSPDRSNTGELFF.

This clonotype ranks as medium-sized. The size of this beta chain means little, since it is a stray read in a library made for alpha chains. The chain joins TRBV5-1 to TRBJ2-3; 8 nucleotides agree with TRBD2. The CDR3 runs to 15 residues. The junction had 10 bases not matched to a gene; V was cut back by 4 bases and J by 6 bases. Germline CDR1 and CDR2: SGHRS and YFSETQ. The CDR3 nucleotides are TGCGCCAGCAGCCCTACGGGAGGGCCTATCGATACGCAGTATTTT. This codes for CASSPTGGPIDTQYF.

This clonotype was detected many times. This beta chain is a stray sequence in a library constructed for alpha chains; its clone size is not meaningful. The chain uses TRBV6-1 and TRBJ1-2; TRBD1 aligns across 8 bases. V dropped 1 base and J dropped 4; count of bases not matched to a gene: 5. CDR3 size: 15 residues. CDR1 MNHNS and CDR2 SASEGT come from the germline V gene. The CDR3 region is CASSEGGTGAYGYTF. The CDR3 DNA follows: TGTGCCAGCAGTGAAGGGGGGACAGGAGCCTATGGCTACACCTTC.

This clonotype was picked up many times. For a library built for alpha chains, this beta chain is a stray read; little rests on its size. This chain connects TRBV5-1 to TRBJ2-5, with D maybe TRBD2 (6 bases). The CDR3 consists of 14 residues. Trimming cost V 0 bases and J 5 bases, with 11 bases left between them. Germline loops: CDR1 SGHRS, CDR2 YFSETQ. CDR3 region: CASSLELAHETQYF. CDR3 nucleotide sequence: TGCGCCAGCAGCTTGGAACTAGCCCATGAGACCCAGTACTTC.

This clonotype has at least ten counts. This beta chain turned up in a library designed for alpha chains; as an off-target read, its abundance says little. The chain couples TRBV15 to TRBJ2-5; D unclear. The CDR3 loop spans 13 amino acids. Trimming took off 6 bases at V and 5 bases at J, with 13 bases between the two ends. Germline assignment: CDR1 LNHNV and CDR2 YYDKDF (reference sequence). DNA for the CDR3: TGTGCCACCAGTCTAGGGATGGGGGAGACCCAGTACTTC. Its translation: CATSLGMGETQYF.

This clonotype was recorded at least ten times. This beta chain represents an off-target read in a library built for alpha chains; its size is of limited meaning. This chain joins TRBV20-1 and TRBJ1-5; D perhaps matches TRBD1 (5 bases). The V end was cut by 0 bases, the J end by 6 bases, with 18 bases between. The CDR3 is made up of 16 amino acids. CDR1 is DFQATT and CDR2 is SNEGSKA in the germline V gene (reference sequence). CDR3 amino acids: CSARDRADYTGQPQHF. The CDR3 DNA reads TGCAGTGCTAGAGATCGGGCAGATTATACAGGTCAGCCCCAGCATTTT.

This clonotype was recorded many times. This beta chain is a stray read from a library made for alpha chains; its abundance is not meaningful. This chain joins TRBV25-1 and TRBJ1-1; 8 bases map to TRBD1. V trimming: 6 bases; J trimming: 4 bases; junction bases outside the gene matches: 4. CDR1 is MGHDK and CDR2 is SYGVNS in the germline V gene. The CDR3 runs to 13 residues. The CDR3 coding sequence is TGTGCCAGCAGAGAGACAGGGGTCACTGAAGCTTTCTTT. Amino acids: CASRETGVTEAFF. The full variable domain, in which reference TRBV25-1 and TRBJ1-1 provide the parts outside the CDR3, is EADIYQTPRYLVIGTGKKITLECSQTMGHDKMYWYQQDPGMELHLIHYSYGVNSTEKGDLSSESTVSRIRTEHFPLTLESARPSHTSQYLCASRETGVTEAFFGQGTRLTVV.

The sample holds many counts of this clonotype. The size of this beta chain means little, since it is a stray read in a library made for alpha chains. This chain joins TRBV7-9 and TRBJ2-5; the D is unclear. The V and J ends lost 7 bases and 3 bases respectively, with 9 bases between them. The CDR3 contains 12 residues. Germline V gene sequence: CDR1 SEHNR, CDR2 FQNEAQ (reference sequence). In DNA form, the CDR3 reads TGTGCCAGCACCCCAGGTGAAGAGACCCAGTACTTC. As protein: CASTPGEETQYF.

In its sample, this clonotype was seen once. This beta chain is off target for a library built for alpha chains, so its abundance means little. The chain joins TRBV18 to TRBJ1-3; D is unresolved. Germline-derived CDR1 and CDR2 are KGHSH and LQKENI. Trimming stripped 8 bases from V and 4 bases from J, with 3 bases between. The CDR3 runs 10 residues. In DNA, the CDR3 is TGTGCCAGCGTAGGAAACACCATATATTTT. Encoded protein: CASVGNTIYF.

The table lists this clonotype with many counts. A library prepared for alpha chains yielded this beta chain as an off-target read; its size is of little meaning. The J gene is TRBJ2-1, the V gene TRBV12-3 or TRBV12-4; 7 bases match TRBD2. The CDR3 covers 16 residues. The ends lost 3 bases at V and 5 bases at J; junction bases unmatched: 10. The CDR3 reads CASSFSLGGGNNEQFF. In nucleotides, the CDR3 is TGTGCCAGCAGTTTCTCCTTAGGCGGGGGAAACAATGAGCAGTTCTTC.

By share, this clonotype counts as large. This beta chain is a stray read from a library made for alpha chains; its abundance is not meaningful. This CDR3 is CSATPSGTPYSYEQYF. The CDR3 nucleotides read TGCAGTGCTACTCCTTCCGGGACACCCTATTCCTACGAGCAGTACTTC. The gene calls are TRBV20-1 and TRBJ2-7; possible D gene TRBD1, 6 bases. Germline loops: CDR1 DFQATT, CDR2 SNEGSKA (reference sequence). Trimming removed 4 bases at V and 1 base at J, with 20 bases between. CDR3 length equals 16 residues.

This clonotype has more than one count but fewer than ten. For a library built for alpha chains, this beta chain is a stray read; little rests on its size. The chain employs TRBV5-5 and TRBJ2-5; 10 nucleotides match TRBD2. Germline-derived CDR1 and CDR2 are SGHKS and YYEKEE (reference sequence). With V trimmed by 5 bases and J by 1 base, 5 bases remained unmatched. This CDR3 is 15 amino acids long. The CDR3 DNA follows: TGTGCCAGCAGGCAGCGGGAGGGCCGCCAAGAGACCCAGTACTTC. This encodes CASRQREGRQETQYF.

This clonotype counts as medium-sized (0.01 to 0.1%). Because the library targeted alpha chains, this beta chain is an off-target read whose size means little. The genes are TRBV6-1 and TRBJ1-6; 8 nucleotides line up with TRBD1. This CDR3 is built from 14 residues. From germline, CDR1 is MNHNS and CDR2 SASEGT. Losses at the gene ends were 6 bases for V and 10 bases for J; bases not matched to a gene: 8. In nucleotides, the CDR3 is TGTGCCAGCAGGCTGACAGGGGTAGGGTCACCCCTCCACTTT. Amino acids: CASRLTGVGSPLHF.

This clonotype was observed at least ten times. A library made for alpha chains picked up this beta chain off target, so its size means little. The chain is built from TRBV3-1 and TRBJ2-7; 7 bases match TRBD1. Per the germline V gene, CDR1 is LGHDT and CDR2 is YNNKEL (reference sequence). V lost 4 bases to trimming and J lost 3 bases; unmatched junction nucleotides: 3. The CDR3 covers 13 residues. The CDR3 loop is CASSLGQVYEQYF. The CDR3 DNA follows: TGTGCCAGCAGCCTCGGACAGGTCTACGAGCAGTACTTC.

This clonotype was seen many times. This beta chain is a stray sequence in a library constructed for alpha chains; its clone size is not meaningful. The gene calls are TRBV28 and TRBJ1-5, with D perhaps matching TRBD1 (6 bases). The CDR3 extends over 17 amino acids. Trimming pared 6 bases from V and 0 bases from J, leaving 18 bases between. Germline V lookup: CDR1 MDHEN, CDR2 SYDVKM. DNA for the CDR3: TGTGCCAGCAGCACCCGGACAGTGGAATATAGCAATCAGCCCCAGCATTTT. It yields the protein CASSTRTVEYSNQPQHF.

This clonotype was seen repeatedly, ten times or more. A library prepared for alpha chains yielded this beta chain as an off-target read; its size is of little meaning. V is TRBV5-1 and J is TRBJ1-2, with TRBD1 matching over 10 bases. V gave up 4 bases and J gave up 8 bases; unmatched junction bases: 11. Germline V gene lookup returns CDR1 SGHRS and CDR2 YFSETQ. This CDR3 has 15 amino acids. CDR3: CASSPDPGQGRGYTF. The CDR3 region has the DNA TGCGCCAGCAGCCCGGACCCGGGACAGGGGAGGGGCTACACCTTC.

About this clonotype itself: The library was prepared for alpha chains; this beta chain is a stray read, so its frequency means little. This chain joins TRBV6-6 and TRBJ2-5; TRBD2 is a possible D gene (5 bases). The CDR3 spans 13 residues. The V end was cut by 9 bases, the J end by 5 bases, with 16 bases between. The germline V gene encodes CDR1 MNHNY and CDR2 SVGAGI (reference sequence). This CDR3 is CASHPGEGETQYF. In DNA, the CDR3 is TGTGCCAGTCACCCGGGCGAGGGCGAGACCCAGTACTTC.

This clonotype was seen many times. A library prepared for alpha chains yielded this beta chain as an off-target read; its size is of little meaning. The chain recombines TRBV28 with TRBJ2-2, with 7 bases lining up with TRBD1. The V segment lost 5 bases and the J segment 6 bases; nucleotides outside the gene matches: 12. Germline assignment: CDR1 MDHEN and CDR2 SYDVKM. The CDR3 extends over 16 amino acids. Here the CDR3 DNA reads TGTGCCAGCAGTACCAGCGCCAGACAGGGTTCCGGGGAGCTGTTTTTT. Translated, it gives CASSTSARQGSGELFF.

This clonotype came up many times. This beta chain is a stray sequence in a library constructed for alpha chains; its clone size is not meaningful. The chain employs TRBV4-2 and TRBJ2-1; D is possibly TRBD1 or TRBD2 (6 bases each). Germline lookup yields CDR1 LGHNA and CDR2 YNFKEQ. The V gene lost 0 bases and the J gene lost 3 bases, with 15 bases spanning the gap. This CDR3 contains 17 residues. The CDR3 nucleotides are TGTGCCAGCAGCCAAGAGAAAGGGGGGTGGGGCTACAATGAGCAGTTCTTC. Translating gives CASSQEKGGWGYNEQFF.

This clonotype is categorized as medium-sized. Being off target in a library aimed at alpha chains, this beta chain has a size of little meaning. CDR3 bases: TGTGCCAGCAGTACAGTGGGTGGGTTGTTCTTC. It encodes CASSTVGGLFF. The rearrangement links TRBV28 to TRBJ2-1; D unclear. From germline, CDR1 is MDHEN and CDR2 SYDVKM. This CDR3 has 11 amino acids. V gave up 5 bases and J gave up 15 bases, with 14 bases separating them. Together with reference TRBV28 and TRBJ2-1, the CDR3 gives the full variable domain: DVKVTQSSRYLVKRTGEKVFLECVQDMDHENMFWYRQDPGLGLRLIYFSYDVKMKEKGDIPEGYSVSREKKERFSLILESASTNQTSMYLCASSTVGGLFFGPGTRLTVL.

This clonotype was counted many times. Because the library targeted alpha chains, this beta chain is an off-target read whose size means little. The chain has TRBV10-1 and TRBJ2-4; possible D gene TRBD2, 5 bases. The CDR3 is made up of 15 amino acids. The germline gives CDR1 WNHNN, CDR2 SYGVQD (reference sequence). Trimming removed 0 bases at V and 0 bases at J, with 6 bases between. The CDR3 sequence is CASSESSVAKNIQYF. CDR3 nucleotide sequence: TGCGCCAGCAGTGAGTCTAGCGTAGCCAAAAACATTCAGTACTTC.

This clonotype has at least ten counts. Within a library made for alpha chains, this beta chain is off target, and its count is uninformative. This rearrangement joins TRBV5-1 to TRBJ2-7, with 11 bases fitting TRBD1. J lost 3 bases, V lost 1 base, and 6 bases had no gene match. Germline V CDR1 and CDR2: SGHRS, YFSETQ. CDR3 size: 16 residues. CDR3 DNA sequence: TGCGCCAGCAGCTTGCGTCCCGGGACAGGGGGCTACGAGCAGTACTTC. Translating gives CASSLRPGTGGYEQYF.

This clonotype occurred many times. A library prepared for alpha chains yielded this beta chain as an off-target read; its size is of little meaning. The genes are TRBV20-1 and TRBJ2-5; D uncertain. The length of the CDR3 is 15 residues. V lost 4 bases and J lost 1, with 16 bases in between. Germline V gene lookup returns CDR1 DFQATT and CDR2 SNEGSKA (reference sequence). CDR3 nucleotides: TGCAGTGCTAAGCCCCTGCATGCAGTCCAAGAGACCCAGTACTTC. This translates into CSAKPLHAVQETQYF.

In this sample, this clonotype turned up many times. Being off target in a library aimed at alpha chains, this beta chain has a size of little meaning. This sequence joins TRBV2 and TRBJ2-2; a possible D gene is TRBD2 (6 bases). There are 14 residues in the CDR3. V was shortened by 7 bases and J by 1 base, with 10 bases between the two germline ends. Per the germline V gene, CDR1 is SNHLY and CDR2 is FYNNEI. The CDR3 DNA sequence: TGTGCCAGCAATAGACTAGGGAACACCGGGGAGCTGTTTTTT. It yields the protein CASNRLGNTGELFF.

In this sample, this clonotype turned up many times. Being off target in a library aimed at alpha chains, this beta chain has a size of little meaning. The J gene is TRBJ1-6, the V gene TRBV11-1; D uncertain. The CDR3 length is 15 residues. Germline CDR1 reads SGHAT; CDR2 reads FQDESV (reference sequence). V lost 6 bases, J lost 10 bases, and 19 bases lay in between. CDR3 region: CASSYRGPDGSPLHF. In nucleotides, the CDR3 is TGTGCCAGCAGTTATCGCGGGCCGGACGGCTCACCCCTCCACTTT. The entire variable domain, with the rest obtained from reference TRBV11-1 and TRBJ1-6, is as follows: EAEVAQSPRYKITEKSQAVAFWCDPISGHATLYWYRQILGQGPELLVQFQDESVVDDSQLPKDRFSAERLKGVDSTLKIQPAELGDSAMYLCASSYRGPDGSPLHFGNGTRLTVT.

By sample fraction, this clonotype is medium-sized (0.01 to 0.1%). As an off-target read in a library built for alpha chains, this beta chain has a frequency of little significance. V and J are TRBV28 and TRBJ2-7; TRBD1 matches at 10 bases. Germline V lookup: CDR1 MDHEN, CDR2 SYDVKM. CDR3 length: 15 amino acids. V shed 6 bases, J shed 4 bases, and the junction held 9 bases outside the gene matches. The CDR3 DNA is TGTGCCAGCAGAACCTCAGACAGGGGGCATTACGAGCAGTACTTC. It is translated as CASRTSDRGHYEQYF.

This clonotype was seen many times. This beta chain lies outside the target of a library built for alpha chains; its clone size means little. The chain employs TRBV12-3 or TRBV12-4 and TRBJ2-7; D is ambiguous. The CDR3 has 16 amino acids. The V and J ends lost 2 bases and 3 bases respectively, with 17 bases between them. The CDR3 protein is CASSLSPVGPHYEQYF. CDR3 DNA sequence: TGTGCCAGCAGTTTAAGCCCCGTCGGACCCCACTACGAGCAGTACTTC.

This clonotype has at least ten counts. Found in a library prepared for alpha chains, this beta chain is an off-target read, and its abundance has little meaning. The V gene is TRBV12-3 or TRBV12-4, the J gene TRBJ1-3; D is perhaps TRBD1 (5 bases). Between the trimmed V and J ends, which lost 1 base and 0 bases, there was a span of 13 bases. The CDR3 length is 17 residues. The CDR3 sequence is CASSLVLGRISGNTIYF. The CDR3 DNA reads as TGTGCCAGCAGTTTAGTGCTGGGACGGATCTCTGGAAACACCATATATTTT.